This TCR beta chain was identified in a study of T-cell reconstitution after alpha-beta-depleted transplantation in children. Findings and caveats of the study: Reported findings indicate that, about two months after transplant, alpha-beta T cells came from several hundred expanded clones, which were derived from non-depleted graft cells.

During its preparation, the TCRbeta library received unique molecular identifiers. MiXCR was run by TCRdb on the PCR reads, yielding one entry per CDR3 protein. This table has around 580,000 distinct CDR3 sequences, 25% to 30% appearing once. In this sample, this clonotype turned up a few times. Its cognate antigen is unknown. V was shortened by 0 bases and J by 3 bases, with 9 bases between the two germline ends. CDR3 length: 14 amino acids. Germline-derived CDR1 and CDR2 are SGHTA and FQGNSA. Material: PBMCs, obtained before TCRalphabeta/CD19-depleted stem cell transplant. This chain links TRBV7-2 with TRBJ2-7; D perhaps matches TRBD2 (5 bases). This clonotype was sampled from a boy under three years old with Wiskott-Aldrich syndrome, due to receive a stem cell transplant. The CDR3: CASSLATAGYEQYF. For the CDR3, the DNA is TGTGCCAGCAGCTTAGCGACCGCGGGCTACGAGCAGTACTTC.